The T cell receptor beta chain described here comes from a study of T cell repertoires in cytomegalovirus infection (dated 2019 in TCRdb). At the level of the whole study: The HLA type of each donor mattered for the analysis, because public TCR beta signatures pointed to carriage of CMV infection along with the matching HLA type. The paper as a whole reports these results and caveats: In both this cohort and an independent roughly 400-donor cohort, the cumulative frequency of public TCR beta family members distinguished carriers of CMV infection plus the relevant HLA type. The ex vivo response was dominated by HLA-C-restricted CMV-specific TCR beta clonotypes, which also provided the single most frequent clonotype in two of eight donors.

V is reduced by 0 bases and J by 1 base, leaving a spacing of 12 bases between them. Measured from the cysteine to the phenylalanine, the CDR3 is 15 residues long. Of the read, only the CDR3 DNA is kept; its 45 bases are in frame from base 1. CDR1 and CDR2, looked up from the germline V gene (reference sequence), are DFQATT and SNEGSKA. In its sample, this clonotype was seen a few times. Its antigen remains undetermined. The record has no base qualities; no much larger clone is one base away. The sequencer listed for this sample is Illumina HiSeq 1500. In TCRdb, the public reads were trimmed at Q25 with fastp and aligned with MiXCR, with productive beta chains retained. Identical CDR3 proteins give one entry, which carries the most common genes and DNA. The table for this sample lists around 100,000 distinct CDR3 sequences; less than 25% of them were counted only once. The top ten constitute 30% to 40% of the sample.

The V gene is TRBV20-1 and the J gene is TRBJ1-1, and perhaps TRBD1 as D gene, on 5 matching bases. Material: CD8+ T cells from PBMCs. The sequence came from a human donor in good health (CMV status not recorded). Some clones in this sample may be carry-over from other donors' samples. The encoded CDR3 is CSARDWETENTEAFF. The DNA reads TGCAGTGCTAGAGACTGGGAGACAGAGAACACTGAAGCTTTCTTT.